This T cell receptor (beta chain) was found in a study of beta chain features in type 1 diabetes. Per germline, CDR1 SGHTA and CDR2 FQGNSA. Germline trimming cut 3 bases from V and 3 bases from J; bases unmatched to any gene: 4. The CDR3 sequence is 15 residues long. This clone turned up a few times. The sequenced template was cDNA made from the entire isolated RNA. Only in-frame clones appear in the TCRdb table, and some are missing; sequencing was by immunoSEQ multiplex PCR. The table records under 800,000 clones, about 16% of them present only once. Sequences were obtained from naive CD4+ T cells from blood. The chain is built from TRBV7-2 and TRBJ2-1; 8 bases are shared with TRBD1. The TCR was taken from a man aged 18 to 30 in good health. The CDR3 region has the DNA TGTGCCAGCAGCTTGGGGACAGGCGTCTACAATGAGCAGTTCTTC. Translating gives CASSLGTGVYNEQFF.